These 10 T cell receptor beta chains were all obtained from the same sample, sequenced in a study of T cells in Graves' hyperthyroidism and ophthalmopathy. Amplified regions were TCR beta CDR3 sequences from RNA transcripts. In the first-round RT-PCR of the TCR CDR3, the HTBI primer set was used. TCRdb independently ran MiXCR on the multiplex PCR reads; one entry per CDR3 protein. The sample includes about 200,000 distinct CDR3 sequences, approximately 20% of them seen just once. Sequences were obtained from blood. These TCRs come from a man aged 35-49 years with Graves' hyperthyroidism.

This chain joins TRBV7-2 and TRBJ2-3; a weak D match, TRBD1 (5 bases). The CDR3 runs to 14 residues. With 5 bases removed from V and 4 bases from J, the gap between germline ends came to 13 bases. Germline loops: CDR1 SGHTA, CDR2 FQGNSA. In nucleotides, the CDR3 is TGTGCCAGCAGCACTGGTGTGGGGCCAGATACGCAGTATTTT. This encodes CASSTGVGPDTQYF.

In this sample, this clonotype turned up many times. The V gene is TRBV7-3, the J gene TRBJ1-5; 14 bases fit TRBD2. The J call may be in error: the DNA end matches TRBJ2-3 better. CDR3 length: 15 amino acids. Germline CDR1 SGHTA, CDR2 FQGTGA. CDR3 residues: CASSLHRTSGGPQYF. CDR3 DNA: TGTGCCAGCAGCTTACATAGGACTAGCGGGGGGCCCCAGTATTTT.

The rearrangement uses TRBV6-1 and TRBJ2-3, with no clear D. V lost 8 bases, J lost 5 bases, and 8 bases lay in between. Germline lookup yields CDR1 MNHNS and CDR2 SASEGT. CDR3 length equals 11 residues. The CDR3 nucleotides read TGTGCCAGCGGAAGTGGAGATACGCAGTATTTT. Protein product: CASGSGDTQYF.

This clonotype has a count of ten or more. The chain has TRBV20-1 and TRBJ2-5; the D call may be TRBD1 or TRBD2 (7 bases each). The germline gives CDR1 DFQATT, CDR2 SNEGSKA (reference sequence). Trimming stripped 4 bases from V and 0 bases from J, with 12 bases between. The CDR3 spans 14 residues. In DNA, the CDR3 is TGCAGTGCTACCAGGGGGGGGGACCAAGAGACCCAGTACTTC. This translates into CSATRGGDQETQYF.

This clonotype was picked up many times. CDR3 nucleotides: TGCGCCAGCGCGCGGGGGGACAACAATGAGCAGTTCTTC. Translation: CASARGDNNEQFF. The genes are TRBV5-1 and TRBJ2-1; 8 bases line up with TRBD2. The CDR3 length is 13 residues. Trimming removed 7 bases from V and 5 bases from J; junction bases left unmatched: 5. The germline V gene has CDR1 SGHRS and CDR2 YFSETQ.

This clonotype was counted ten times or more. The chain is built from TRBV12-3 or TRBV12-4 and TRBJ1-1, with D tentatively TRBD1 (5 bases). The V gene lost 3 bases and the J gene lost 8 bases, with 13 bases spanning the gap. The CDR3 sequence is 13 residues long. CDR3 bases: TGTGCCAGCAGTTTTCAGGGCTGGGCCGAAGCTTTCTTT. Its protein is CASSFQGWAEAFF.

This clonotype appeared a few times. V gene TRBV30 combines with J gene TRBJ1-4, with D possibly TRBD1 on 5 matching bases. The V end was cut by 2 bases, the J end by 3 bases, with 7 bases between. Germline loops: CDR1 GTSNPN, CDR2 SVGIG (reference sequence). This CDR3 comprises 13 residues. The CDR3 loop is CAWSQGSNEKLFF. The CDR3 DNA sequence: TGTGCCTGGAGTCAGGGCTCTAATGAAAAACTGTTTTTT.

The chain employs TRBV7-6 and TRBJ1-3; a weak D match, TRBD1 (5 bases). Per germline, CDR1 SGHVS and CDR2 FNYEAQ. The length of the CDR3 is 17 residues. Deletions cut 5 bases from V and 2 bases from J, with 19 bases between. CDR3 sequence (DNA): TGTGCCAGCAGCCGTAGGGGCAGGCTCGCAACTGGAAACACCATATATTTT. Translating gives CASSRRGRLATGNTIYF.

This clonotype was detected ten times or more. This chain joins TRBV20-1 and TRBJ1-2; no clear D gene. The CDR3 covers 14 residues. Trimming removed 2 bases at V and 0 bases at J, with 10 bases between. Germline assignment: CDR1 DFQATT and CDR2 SNEGSKA (reference sequence). As DNA, the CDR3 is TGCAGTGCTAGAAGACGGCTAGCTAACTATGGCTACACCTTC. Its protein is CSARRRLANYGYTF.

The V call is TRBV15, the J call TRBJ2-7, with 12 positions matching TRBD1. This CDR3 spans 16 amino acids. The junction had 7 bases not matched to a gene; V was cut back by 0 bases and J by 7 bases. CDR1 and CDR2 from the germline V gene are LNHNV and YYDKDF (reference sequence). DNA of the CDR3: TGTGCCACCAGCAGAGACACGGGACAGGGGGCCGGGGAGCAGTACTTC. Residues: CATSRDTGQGAGEQYF. Based on the CDR3 plus reference TRBV15 and TRBJ2-7, the full variable domain is DAMVIQNPRYQVTQFGKPVTLSCSQTLNHNVMYWYQQKSSQAPKLLFHYYDKDFNNEADTPDNFQSRRPNTSFCFLDIRSPGLGDTAMYLCATSRDTGQGAGEQYFGPGTRLTVT.